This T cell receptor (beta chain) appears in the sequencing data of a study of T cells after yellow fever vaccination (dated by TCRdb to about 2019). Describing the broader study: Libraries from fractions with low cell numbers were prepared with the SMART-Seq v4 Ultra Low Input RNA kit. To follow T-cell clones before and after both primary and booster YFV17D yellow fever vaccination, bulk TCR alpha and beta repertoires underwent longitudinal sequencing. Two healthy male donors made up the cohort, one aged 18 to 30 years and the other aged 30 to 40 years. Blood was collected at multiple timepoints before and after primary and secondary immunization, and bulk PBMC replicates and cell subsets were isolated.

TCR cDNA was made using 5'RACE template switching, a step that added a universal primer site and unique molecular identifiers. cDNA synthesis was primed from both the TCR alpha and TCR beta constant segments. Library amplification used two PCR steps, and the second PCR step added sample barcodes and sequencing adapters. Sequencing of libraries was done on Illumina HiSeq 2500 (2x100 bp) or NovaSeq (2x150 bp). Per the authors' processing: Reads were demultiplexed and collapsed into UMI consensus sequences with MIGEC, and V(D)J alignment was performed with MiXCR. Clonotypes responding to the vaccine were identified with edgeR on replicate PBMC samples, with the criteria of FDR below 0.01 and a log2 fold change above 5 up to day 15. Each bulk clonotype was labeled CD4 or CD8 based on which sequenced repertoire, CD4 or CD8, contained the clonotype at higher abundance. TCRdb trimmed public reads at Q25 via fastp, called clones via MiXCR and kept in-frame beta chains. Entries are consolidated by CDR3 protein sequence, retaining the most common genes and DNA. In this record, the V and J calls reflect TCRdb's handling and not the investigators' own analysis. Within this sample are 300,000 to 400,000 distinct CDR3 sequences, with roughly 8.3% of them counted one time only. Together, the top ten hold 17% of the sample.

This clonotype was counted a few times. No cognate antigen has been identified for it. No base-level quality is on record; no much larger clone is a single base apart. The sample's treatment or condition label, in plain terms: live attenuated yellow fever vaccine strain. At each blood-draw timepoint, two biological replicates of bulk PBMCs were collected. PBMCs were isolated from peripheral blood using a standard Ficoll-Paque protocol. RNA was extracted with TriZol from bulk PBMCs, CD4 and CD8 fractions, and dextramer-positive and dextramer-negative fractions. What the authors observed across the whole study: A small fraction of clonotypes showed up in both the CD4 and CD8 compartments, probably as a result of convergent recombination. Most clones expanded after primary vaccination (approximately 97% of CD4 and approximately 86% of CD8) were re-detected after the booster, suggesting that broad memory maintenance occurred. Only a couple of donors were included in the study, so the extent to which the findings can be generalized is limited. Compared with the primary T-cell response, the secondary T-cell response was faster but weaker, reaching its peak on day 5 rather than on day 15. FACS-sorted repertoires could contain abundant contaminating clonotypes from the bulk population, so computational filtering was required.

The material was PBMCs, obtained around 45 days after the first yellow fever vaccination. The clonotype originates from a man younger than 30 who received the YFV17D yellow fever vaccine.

The DNA reads TGTGCCAGCAGCCAAGTGGGGGTCCTCTATGGCTACACCTTC. The translation is CASSQVGVLYGYTF. The sequence links TRBV7-2 to TRBJ1-2, with TRBD1 tentatively as D gene (5 bases match). According to the germline V gene, CDR1 reads SGHTA and CDR2 reads FQGNSA. The CDR3, cysteine through phenylalanine, is 14 amino acids long. Just CDR3 DNA is preserved here, 42 bases in frame from base 1. V is cut by 5 bases and J by 4 bases, and the space between the germline ends is 14 bases. This CDR3, with the reference TRBV7-2 and TRBJ1-2 proteins standing in past its ends, gives the full variable domain GAGVSQSPSNKVTEKGKDVELRCDPISGHTALYWYRQSLGQGLEFLIYFQGNSAPDKSGLPSDRFSAERTGGSVSTLTIQRTQQEDSAVYLCASSQVGVLYGYTFGSGTRLTVV.